The rows below give T cell receptor beta chains drawn from one sample of a study of beta chain features in type 1 diabetes. Here immunoSEQ multiplex PCR was the method, and the copy in TCRdb shows in-frame clones only, minus some. Of about 150,000 clones listed, about 8.5% were seen once; the top ten hold less than 0.85%. The specimen sequenced was central memory CD4+ T cells from blood. The source of these receptors is a man between 18 and 35 years old in good health. Each CDR3 is given with its conserved first and last residue. A D gene is named only where the DNA matches it firmly. The listing skips clone size in some rows; elsewhere it reads once, few, many or a size class.

D gene	V gene	clone size	J gene	CDR3 DNA	CDR3 protein
.	TRBV18	few	TRBJ1-1	TGTGCCAGCTCACCACCGAATCCCAGGGACACTGAAGCTTTCTTT	CASSPPNPRDTEAFF
.	TRBV4-1	.	TRBJ1-5	TGCGCCAGCAGCCCCAGGGAGGGCAATCAGCCCCAGCATTTT	CASSPREGNQPQHF
TRBD1	TRBV19	.	TRBJ1-5	TGTGCCAGTAGGACAGGGAATAGCAATCAGCCCCAGCATTTT	CASRTGNSNQPQHF
.	TRBV19	many	TRBJ2-3	TGTGCCAGTAGTGTCCCGGGACTGTTCACAGATACGCAGTATTTT	CASSVPGLFTDTQYF
.	TRBV10-3	once	TRBJ1-1	TGTGCCATCAGTGAGTACAAAATGGGGGCGAACACTGAAGCTTTCTTT	CAISEYKMGANTEAFF
TRBD1	TRBV7-9	.	TRBJ2-1	TGTGCCAGCAGCTCGGGGACAGGGGGTTACAATGAGCAGTTCTTC	CASSSGTGGYNEQFF
TRBD1	TRBV7-2	few	TRBJ1-1	TGTGCCAGCAGCCCCGGACAGGGGGCAGGGGGCACTGAAGCTTTCTTT	CASSPGQGAGGTEAFF
TRBD1	TRBV28	few	TRBJ1-2	TGTGCCAGCAGTAAAGACAGGGAAATCGAAGGCTACACCTTC	CASSKDREIEGYTF
.	TRBV25-1	.	TRBJ1-4	TGTGCCGCGAGAGGTAATGAAAAACTGTTTTTT	CAARGNEKLFF
.	TRBV11-2	few	TRBJ1-1	TGTGCCAGCAGCTTGTCTCTGAACACTGAAGCTTTCTTT	CASSLSLNTEAFF
TRBD1	TRBV5-1	.	TRBJ1-2	TGCGCCAGCAGCCCCGGACAGGGAACTAACTATGGCTACACCTTC	CASSPGQGTNYGYTF
TRBD1	TRBV28	.	TRBJ1-5	TGTGCCAGCAGGGGGACAGGAGGGGGTTTCGGTCAGCCCCAGCATTTT	CASRGTGGGFGQPQHF
.	TRBV5-1	.	TRBJ2-5	TGCGCCAGCAGCCGCGGAGGGCCCCAAGAGACCCAGTACTTC	CASSRGGPQETQYF
TRBD1	TRBV18	many	TRBJ2-1	TGTGCCAGCTCACCATCACAGGGGGCAAATGAGCAGTTCTTC	CASSPSQGANEQFF
TRBD1	TRBV4-3	.	TRBJ1-2	TGCGCCAGCAGCCAAGAAGGGAGGACAGGGGGACCGCCGAACTATGGCTACACCTTC	CASSQEGRTGGPPNYGYTF
.	TRBV7-9	.	TRBJ2-6	TGTGCCAGCAGCTTAGTCGGGGGAGCTGGGGCCAACGTCCTGACTTTC	CASSLVGGAGANVLTF
TRBD1	TRBV6-6	few	TRBJ1-2	TGTGCCAGCAGTAAGACAGGGGAGCACTATGGCTACACCTTC	CASSKTGEHYGYTF
TRBD2	TRBV9	few	TRBJ2-3	TGTGCCAGCAGCCGGACTAGCGGGGGGGTGCGCACAGATACGCAGTATTTT	CASSRTSGGVRTDTQYF
TRBD1	TRBV6-5	.	TRBJ1-2	TGTGCCAGCAGTTACGACAGGGGGGACCCGGGCTACACCTTC	CASSYDRGDPGYTF
.	TRBV28	many	TRBJ2-2	TGTGCCAGCAGTTTAGGGGCAGGTTACACCGGGGAGCTGTTTTTT	CASSLGAGYTGELFF